This T cell receptor (beta chain) was sequenced in a study of regulatory T cells in long-lasting Graves disease. This clonotype was recorded at least ten times. What it binds is not known. Study-wide results and caveats: Since the sample size was small, accuracy may have been reduced. There was favoring of TRBV28, TRBJ1-2 and TRBJ2-5 in persistent disease. New patients shared 750 to 1,000 public clonotypes, fewer than the roughly 2,500 shared by persistent patients.

Specified time point: newly diagnosed GD, antithyroid drugs for less than 3 months. Following extraction of RNA from PBMCs, that RNA was used to make the TCR library. The TCR beta library used iRepertoire HTBI primers with Arm-PCR amplification of CDR3. MiXCR, run by TCRdb on the multiplex PCR reads, gives a single entry per CDR3 protein. The sample includes around 330,000 distinct CDR3 sequences, 18% of them seen just once. Trimming took off 4 bases at V and 4 bases at J, with 19 bases between the two ends. CDR3 length: 16 residues. This sequence joins TRBV12-3 or TRBV12-4 and TRBJ1-1, with D possibly TRBD1 on 5 matching bases. The sample consisted of peripheral blood mononuclear cells (PBMCs), taken at new diagnosis, from a patient treated with antithyroid drugs. This TCR was recovered from a female donor with Graves disease. CDR3 coding DNA: TGTGCCAGCAGTTCACCGGGACGGTGGCCTGGCACTGAAGCTTTCTTT. Its translation is CASSSPGRWPGTEAFF.